The rows below give T cell receptor beta chains drawn from one sample of a study of T cell changes during pregnancy in multiple sclerosis. Sequenced by immunoSEQ multiplex PCR; TCRdb stores in-frame clones only, minus some. There are 100,000 to 110,000 clones in the sample; about 92% occur only once, and 1.5% to 2.5% lies in the top ten. The input for sequencing was peripheral blood, taken after pregnancy. The origin of the receptors is a female donor with multiple sclerosis, enrolled in a pregnancy study. Each CDR3 is given with its conserved first and last residue. A D gene is named only where the DNA matches it firmly. Rows may omit the clone size; those that give it use once, few, many or a size class.

J gene: TRBJ1-5; V gene: TRBV28; clone size: few; D gene: .; CDR3 length: 12; CDR3 DNA: TGTGCCAGCAGTCTTTATAGTCAGCCCCAGCATTTT; CDR3 protein: CASSLYSQPQHF
J gene: TRBJ2-7; V gene: TRBV6-6; clone size: .; D gene: TRBD2; CDR3 length: 16; CDR3 DNA: TGTGCCAGCAGTCGTCCGGGACTAGCGGGAACCTACGAGCAGTACTTC; CDR3 protein: CASSRPGLAGTYEQYF
J gene: TRBJ1-2; V gene: TRBV5-6; clone size: once; D gene: TRBD1; CDR3 length: 15; CDR3 DNA: TGTGCCAGCAGCCAGGGACAGGGGTCTAACTATGGCTACACCTTC; CDR3 protein: CASSQGQGSNYGYTF
J gene: TRBJ2-7; V gene: TRBV9; clone size: .; D gene: TRBD2; CDR3 length: 16; CDR3 DNA: TGTGCCAGCAGCGCCGATGCCGACACTAGCGGAGGCGAGCAGTACTTC; CDR3 protein: CASSADADTSGGEQYF
J gene: TRBJ1-6; V gene: TRBV25-1; clone size: once; D gene: .; CDR3 length: 14; CDR3 DNA: TGTGCCAGCAGTGAAGGTTTGCAGAATTCACCCCTCCACTTT; CDR3 protein: CASSEGLQNSPLHF
J gene: TRBJ2-2; V gene: TRBV30; clone size: .; D gene: .; CDR3 length: 13; CDR3 DNA: TGTGCCTGGAGCGGTTCGAACACCGGGGAGCTGTTTTTT; CDR3 protein: CAWSGSNTGELFF
J gene: TRBJ1-5; V gene: TRBV4-2; clone size: .; D gene: TRBD1; CDR3 length: 16; CDR3 DNA: TGTGCCAGCAGCCAAAACAGGGGGCAAGGCAATCAGCCCCAGCATTTT; CDR3 protein: CASSQNRGQGNQPQHF
J gene: TRBJ2-1; V gene: TRBV4-2; clone size: .; D gene: TRBD2; CDR3 length: 16; CDR3 DNA: TGTGCCAGCAGCCAAGAATCTAGCGGGAGAGGGAATGAGCAGTTCTTC; CDR3 protein: CASSQESSGRGNEQFF
J gene: TRBJ1-3; V gene: TRBV21-1; clone size: .; D gene: .; CDR3 length: 16; CDR3 DNA: TGTGCCAGCAGTAGACAGGGGGCAAACTCTGGAAACACCATATATTTT; CDR3 protein: CASSRQGANSGNTIYF
J gene: TRBJ2-4; V gene: TRBV5-6; clone size: .; D gene: TRBD1; CDR3 length: 14; CDR3 DNA: TGTGCCAGCAGCTCGGGACAGTTAGACGGCATTCAGTACTTC; CDR3 protein: CASSSGQLDGIQYF
J gene: TRBJ2-7; V gene: TRBV27; clone size: .; D gene: .; CDR3 length: 14; CDR3 DNA: TGTGCCAGCAGTTCCCCTGACAGCTCCTACGAGCAGTACTTC; CDR3 protein: CASSSPDSSYEQYF
J gene: TRBJ1-2; V gene: TRBV15; clone size: .; D gene: .; CDR3 length: 15; CDR3 DNA: TGTGCCACCAGCACTAGGACAGTACCAAACTATGGCTACACCTTC; CDR3 protein: CATSTRTVPNYGYTF
J gene: TRBJ2-1; V gene: TRBV6-6; clone size: once; D gene: TRBD1; CDR3 length: 15; CDR3 DNA: TGTGCCAGCAGGTCGGGACAGGGTTTTCGCAATGAGCAGTTCTTC; CDR3 protein: CASRSGQGFRNEQFF
J gene: TRBJ1-5; V gene: TRBV4-3; clone size: .; D gene: TRBD1; CDR3 length: 16; CDR3 DNA: TGCGCCAGCAGCCAAGATTCCCAGGGGGCGAATCAGCCCCAGCATTTT; CDR3 protein: CASSQDSQGANQPQHF
J gene: TRBJ2-6; V gene: TRBV29-1; clone size: .; D gene: .; CDR3 length: 18; CDR3 DNA: TGCAGCGTTGAAGACAGGGTTTGTTTTATACCTGGGGCCAACGTCCTGACTTTC; CDR3 protein: CSVEDRVCFIPGANVLTF
J gene: TRBJ1-1; V gene: TRBV7-6; clone size: .; D gene: .; CDR3 length: 15; CDR3 DNA: TGTGCCAGCAGCCCTTACGAAGGGGCGGACACTGAAGCTTTCTTT; CDR3 protein: CASSPYEGADTEAFF
J gene: TRBJ1-5; V gene: TRBV7-8; clone size: .; D gene: .; CDR3 length: 15; CDR3 DNA: TGTGCCAGCAGCGTAGACAGGTACCGCAATCAGCCCCAGCATTTT; CDR3 protein: CASSVDRYRNQPQHF
J gene: TRBJ2-2; V gene: TRBV9; clone size: .; D gene: .; CDR3 length: 15; CDR3 DNA: TGTGCCAGCAGCGTAGTAGGCAGGGATGCCGGGGAGCTGTTTTTT; CDR3 protein: CASSVVGRDAGELFF